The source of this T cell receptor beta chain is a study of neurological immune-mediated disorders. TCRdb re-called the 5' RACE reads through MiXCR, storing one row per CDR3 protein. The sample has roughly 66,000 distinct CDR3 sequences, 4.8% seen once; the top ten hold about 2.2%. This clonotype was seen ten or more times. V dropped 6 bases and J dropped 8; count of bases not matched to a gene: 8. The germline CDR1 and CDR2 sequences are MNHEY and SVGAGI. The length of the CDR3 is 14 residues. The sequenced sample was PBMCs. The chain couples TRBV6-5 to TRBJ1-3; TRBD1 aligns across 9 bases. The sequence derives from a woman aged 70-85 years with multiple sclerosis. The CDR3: CASRSTGGGDTIYF. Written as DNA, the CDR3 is TGTGCCAGCAGATCGACAGGGGGTGGTGACACCATATATTTT.